These 11 T cell receptor beta chains share one sample of origin, sequenced in a study of CD8 T cells in ankylosing spondylitis (dated by TCRdb to between 2016 and 2019). The library was obtained by 5' RACE. This sample was sequenced with an Illumina HiSeq 2500. TCRdb cleaned the public reads at Q25 with fastp, built clones with MiXCR and kept in-frame beta chains. A single entry per CDR3 protein holds the most common genes and DNA from its merged rows. The sample contains roughly 120,000 distinct CDR3 sequences, roughly an eighth of them found a single time. The ten most abundant clones make up about 3% of the sample. The material sequenced was blood, either unsorted or a sorted T cell fraction (not recorded which). These receptors originate from a female donor with ankylosing spondylitis or in good health (not recorded which).

This clonotype has just a few counts. The V call is TRBV5-1, the J call TRBJ2-3, with 8 bases aligning to TRBD1. Germline CDR1 and CDR2: SGHRS and YFSETQ. The trim removed 0 bases at V and 5 bases at J, leaving 2 bases unmatched. This CDR3 is 14 amino acids long. The CDR3 DNA sequence: TGCGCCAGCAGCTTGGGACAGGGGCGAGATACGCAGTATTTT. This translates into CASSLGQGRDTQYF.

This clonotype showed up just a few times. The chain joins TRBV19 to TRBJ2-3; TRBD2 matches at 8 bases. This CDR3 is built from 15 residues. Germline V lookup: CDR1 LNHDA, CDR2 SQIVND (reference sequence). J was trimmed by 5 bases and V by 9 bases; bases with no gene match: 13. Here the CDR3 DNA reads TGTGCCAGCGGACCCATACGAGCGGGAGTAGATACGCAGTATTTT. Protein: CASGPIRAGVDTQYF. Full variable domain (missing parts from reference TRBV19 and TRBJ2-3): DGGITQSPKYLFRKEGQNVTLSCEQNLNHDAMYWYRQDPGQGLRLIYYSQIVNDFQKGDIAEGYSVSREKKESFPLTVTSAQKNPTAFYLCASGPIRAGVDTQYFGPGTRLTVL.

CDR3 coding DNA: TGCGCCAGCAGTTACTTATCCTACAATGAGCAGTTCTTC. This codes for CASSYLSYNEQFF. V usage is TRBV5-1 and J usage is TRBJ2-1; D unclear. Germline V CDR1 and CDR2: SGHRS, YFSETQ. The CDR3 runs to 13 residues. The germline V and J ends were trimmed by 5 bases and 1 base, with 7 bases remaining between them.

The sample holds a few counts of this clonotype. The chain combines TRBV6-1 with TRBJ2-5; a possible D gene is TRBD2 (6 bases). The germline gives CDR1 MNHNS, CDR2 SASEGT. V dropped 4 bases and J dropped 5 bases, with 11 bases sitting between them. This CDR3 has 13 amino acids. The CDR3 spells CASSVGRMETQYF. CDR3 coding DNA: TGTGCCAGCAGTGTCGGGAGAATGGAGACCCAGTACTTC.

In its sample, this clonotype was seen a few times. This sequence joins TRBV12-3 or TRBV12-4 and TRBJ2-7; tentatively, D is TRBD1 or TRBD2 (5 bases each). CDR3 length: 14 amino acids. V was clipped by 1 base and J by 3 bases, with 10 bases between them. CDR3 protein: CASSLVGGGYEQYF. The CDR3, as DNA: TGTGCCAGCAGTTTAGTTGGTGGGGGCTACGAGCAGTACTTC.

This clonotype turned up a few times. The genes are TRBV4-2 and TRBJ2-1; 10 nucleotides agree with TRBD2. The V and J ends lost 4 bases and 5 bases, in that order; junction bases with no gene match: 5. From germline, CDR1 is LGHNA and CDR2 YNFKEQ. This CDR3 is 15 amino acids long. The CDR3 region is CASSLSSGGNNEQFF. The CDR3 DNA sequence: TGTGCCAGCAGCCTTAGTAGCGGGGGGAACAATGAGCAGTTCTTC.

This clonotype was counted ten times or more. The chain combines TRBV12-3 or TRBV12-4 with TRBJ2-7, with D possibly TRBD2 on 5 matching bases. The CDR3 covers 13 residues. Trimming took off 3 bases at V and 7 bases at J, with 13 bases between the two ends. The CDR3 loop reads CASSFSGSGEQYF. The CDR3 coding sequence is TGTGCCAGCAGTTTCAGCGGTTCTGGGGAGCAGTACTTC.

The chain has TRBV9 and TRBJ2-5; the D gene is possibly TRBD2 (6 bases). V was pared by 0 bases and J by 2 bases, with 14 bases between. Per germline, CDR1 SGDLS and CDR2 YYNGEE. The CDR3 loop spans 16 amino acids. CDR3 amino acids: CASSVDTGVRQETQYF. CDR3 DNA: TGTGCCAGCAGCGTAGATACGGGAGTGCGGCAAGAGACCCAGTACTTC.

The rearrangement links TRBV21-1 to TRBJ2-2; TRBD1, the table's D call, lacks a check against the DNA. TRBV21-1 is an annotated pseudogene. CDR3 size: 17 residues. CDR3 amino acids: CASSLGQGESNTGELFF. The CDR3, as DNA: TGTGCCAGCAGCTTAGGACAGGGGGAATCGAACACCGGGGAGCTGTTTTTT.

In regard to this clonotype: A much larger clone differs from this one at a single base, so this may be a read error. The chain couples TRBV27 to TRBJ2-7; the match to TRBD1 covers 8 bases. Germline loops: CDR1 MNHEY, CDR2 SMNVEV (reference sequence). The CDR3 loop spans 16 amino acids. The CDR3 spells CTSIQMGQGASYEQYF. In nucleotides, the CDR3 is TGTACCAGCATTCAAATGGGGCAGGGGGCCTCCTACGAGCAGTACTTC.

This clonotype was recorded a few times. V gene TRBV6-1 combines with J gene TRBJ2-3; D may be TRBD1 (5 bases). CDR1 and CDR2 (germline): MNHNS, SASEGT. CDR3 length: 14 residues. Trimming took 6 bases from V and 6 from J, leaving 16 bases between them. This CDR3 reads CASSTVQGRDTQYF. CDR3 bases: TGTGCCAGCAGCACGGTGCAGGGAAGGGATACGCAGTATTTT.